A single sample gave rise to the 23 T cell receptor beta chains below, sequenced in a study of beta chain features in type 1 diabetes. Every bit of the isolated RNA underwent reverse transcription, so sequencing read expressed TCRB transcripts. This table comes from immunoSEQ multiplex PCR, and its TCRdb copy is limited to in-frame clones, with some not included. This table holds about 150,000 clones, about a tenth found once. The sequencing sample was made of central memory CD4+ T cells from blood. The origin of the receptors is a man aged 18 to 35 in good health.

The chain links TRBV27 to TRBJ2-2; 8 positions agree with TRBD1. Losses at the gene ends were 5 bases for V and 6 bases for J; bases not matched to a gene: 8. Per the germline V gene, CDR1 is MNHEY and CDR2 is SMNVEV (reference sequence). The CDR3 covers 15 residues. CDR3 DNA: TGTGCCAGCAGTCGGGGGACAGGATTCGCCGGGGAGCTGTTTTTT. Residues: CASSRGTGFAGELFF.

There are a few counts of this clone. The CDR3 sequence: CASSFEDSYGYTF. CDR3 nucleotide sequence: TGTGCCAGCAGTTTTGAAGACTCCTATGGCTACACCTTC. The chain combines TRBV28 with TRBJ1-2; no definite D call. There are 13 residues in the CDR3. Germline CDR1 reads MDHEN; CDR2 reads SYDVKM. V lost 3 bases, J lost 4 bases, and 9 bases lay in between.

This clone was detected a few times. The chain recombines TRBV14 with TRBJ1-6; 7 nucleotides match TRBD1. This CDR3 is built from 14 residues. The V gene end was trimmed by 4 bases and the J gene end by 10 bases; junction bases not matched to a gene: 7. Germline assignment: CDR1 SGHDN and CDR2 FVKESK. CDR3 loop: CASSRQGFVSPLHF. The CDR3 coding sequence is TGTGCCAGCAGCCGACAGGGTTTTGTATCACCCCTCCACTTT.

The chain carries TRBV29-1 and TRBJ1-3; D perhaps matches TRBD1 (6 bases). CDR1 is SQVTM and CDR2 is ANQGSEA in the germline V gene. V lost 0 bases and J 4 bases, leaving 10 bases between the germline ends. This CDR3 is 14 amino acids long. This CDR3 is CSVEDNREGNTIYF. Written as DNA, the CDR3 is TGCAGCGTTGAAGATAACAGGGAGGGAAACACCATATATTTT.

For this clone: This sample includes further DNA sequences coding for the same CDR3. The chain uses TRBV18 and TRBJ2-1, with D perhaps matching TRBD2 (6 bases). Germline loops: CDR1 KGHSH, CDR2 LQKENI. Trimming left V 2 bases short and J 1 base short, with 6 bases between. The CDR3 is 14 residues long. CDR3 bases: TGTGCCAGCTCACCAGCGGGGTCCTACAATGAGCAGTTCTTC. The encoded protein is CASSPAGSYNEQFF.

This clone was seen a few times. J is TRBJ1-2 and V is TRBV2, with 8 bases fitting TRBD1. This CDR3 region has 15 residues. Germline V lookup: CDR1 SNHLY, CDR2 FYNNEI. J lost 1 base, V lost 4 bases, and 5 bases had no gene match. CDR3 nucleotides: TGTGCCAGCAGTGGATACAGGGGGGGTAACTATGGCTACACCTTC. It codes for CASSGYRGGNYGYTF.

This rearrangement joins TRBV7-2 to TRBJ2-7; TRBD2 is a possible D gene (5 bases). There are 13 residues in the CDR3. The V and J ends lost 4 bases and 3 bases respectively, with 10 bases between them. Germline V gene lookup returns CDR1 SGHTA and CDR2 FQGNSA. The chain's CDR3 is CASSSYGDYEQYF. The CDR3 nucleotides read TGTGCCAGCAGCTCATACGGGGACTACGAGCAGTACTTC.

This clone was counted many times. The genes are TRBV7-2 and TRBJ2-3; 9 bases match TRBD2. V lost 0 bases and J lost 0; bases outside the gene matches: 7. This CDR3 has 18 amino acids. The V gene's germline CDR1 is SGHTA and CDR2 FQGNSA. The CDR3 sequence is CASSLASSSGASTDTQYF. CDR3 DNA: TGTGCCAGCAGCTTAGCGTCGTCTAGCGGGGCTAGCACAGATACGCAGTATTTT.

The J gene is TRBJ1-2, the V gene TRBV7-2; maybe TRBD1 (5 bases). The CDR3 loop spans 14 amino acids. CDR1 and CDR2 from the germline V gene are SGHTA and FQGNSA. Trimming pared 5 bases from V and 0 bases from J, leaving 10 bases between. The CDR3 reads CASSPHRSNYGYTF. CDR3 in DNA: TGTGCCAGCAGCCCCCACAGGTCTAACTATGGCTACACCTTC. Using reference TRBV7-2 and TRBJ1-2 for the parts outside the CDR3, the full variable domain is GAGVSQSPSNKVTEKGKDVELRCDPISGHTALYWYRQSLGQGLEFLIYFQGNSAPDKSGLPSDRFSAERTGGSVSTLTIQRTQQEDSAVYLCASSPHRSNYGYTFGSGTRLTVV.

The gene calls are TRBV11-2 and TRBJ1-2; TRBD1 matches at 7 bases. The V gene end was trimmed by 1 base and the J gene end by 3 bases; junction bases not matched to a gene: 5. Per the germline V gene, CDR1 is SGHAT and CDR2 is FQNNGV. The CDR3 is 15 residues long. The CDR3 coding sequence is TGTGCCAGCAGCTTAGTGTGGACAGGCCACTATGGCTACACCTTC. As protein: CASSLVWTGHYGYTF.

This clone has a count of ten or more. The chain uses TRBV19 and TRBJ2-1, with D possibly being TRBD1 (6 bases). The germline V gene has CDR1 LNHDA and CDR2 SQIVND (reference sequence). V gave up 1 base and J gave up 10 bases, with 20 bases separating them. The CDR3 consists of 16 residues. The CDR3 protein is CASSIGGVGTNGEQFF. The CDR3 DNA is TGTGCCAGTAGTATAGGAGGAGTGGGGACAAATGGGGAGCAGTTCTTC.

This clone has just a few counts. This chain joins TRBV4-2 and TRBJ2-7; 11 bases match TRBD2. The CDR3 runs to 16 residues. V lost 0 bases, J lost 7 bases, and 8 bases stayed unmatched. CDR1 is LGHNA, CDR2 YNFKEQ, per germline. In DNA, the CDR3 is TGTGCCAGCAGCCAAGATCAGCGACTAGCGGGGTGGGAGCAGTACTTC. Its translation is CASSQDQRLAGWEQYF.

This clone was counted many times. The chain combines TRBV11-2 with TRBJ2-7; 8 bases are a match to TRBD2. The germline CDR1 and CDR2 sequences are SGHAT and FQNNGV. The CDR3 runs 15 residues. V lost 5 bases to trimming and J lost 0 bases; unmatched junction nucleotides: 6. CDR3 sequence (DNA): TGTGCCAGCAGCCCCTTCCGGGGGGGCTCCTACGAGCAGTACTTC. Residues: CASSPFRGGSYEQYF.

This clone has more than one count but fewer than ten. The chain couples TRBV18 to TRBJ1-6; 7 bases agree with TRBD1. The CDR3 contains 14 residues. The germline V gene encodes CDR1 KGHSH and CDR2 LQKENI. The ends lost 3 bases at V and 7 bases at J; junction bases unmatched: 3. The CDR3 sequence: CASSPGQLNSPLHF. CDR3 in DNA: TGTGCCAGCTCACCGGGACAGTTAAATTCACCCCTCCACTTT.

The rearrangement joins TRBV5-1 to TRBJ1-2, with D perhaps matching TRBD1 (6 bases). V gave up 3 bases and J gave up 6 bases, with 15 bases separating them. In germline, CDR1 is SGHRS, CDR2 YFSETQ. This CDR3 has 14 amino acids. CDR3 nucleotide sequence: TGCGCCAGCAGCTCCGGGACGAAGGGGGATGGCTACACCTTC. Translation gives CASSSGTKGDGYTF.

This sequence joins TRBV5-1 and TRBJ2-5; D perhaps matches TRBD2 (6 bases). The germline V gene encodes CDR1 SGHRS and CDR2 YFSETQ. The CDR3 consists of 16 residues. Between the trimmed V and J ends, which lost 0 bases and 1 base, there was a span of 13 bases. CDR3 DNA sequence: TGCGCCAGCAGCTTGGGCAGGCGGGGCGCCCAAGAGACCCAGTACTTC. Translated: CASSLGRRGAQETQYF.

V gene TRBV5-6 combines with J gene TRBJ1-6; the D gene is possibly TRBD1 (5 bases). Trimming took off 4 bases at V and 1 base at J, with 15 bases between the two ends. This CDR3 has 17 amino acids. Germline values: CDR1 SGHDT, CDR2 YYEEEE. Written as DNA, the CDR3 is TGTGCCAGCAGCCGGGGGAGGGCTGGGTCCTATAATTCACCCCTCCACTTT. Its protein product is CASSRGRAGSYNSPLHF.

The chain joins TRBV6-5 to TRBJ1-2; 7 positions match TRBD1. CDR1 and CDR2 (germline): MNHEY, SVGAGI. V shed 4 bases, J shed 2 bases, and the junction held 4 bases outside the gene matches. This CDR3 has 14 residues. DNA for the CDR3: TGTGCCAGCAGTTCAGGCAGGGGGAACTATGGCTACACCTTC. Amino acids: CASSSGRGNYGYTF.

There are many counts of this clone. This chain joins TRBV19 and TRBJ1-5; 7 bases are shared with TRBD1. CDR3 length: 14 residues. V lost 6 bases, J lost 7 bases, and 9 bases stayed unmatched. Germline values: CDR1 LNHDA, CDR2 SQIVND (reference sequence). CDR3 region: CASRNRDRGQPQHF. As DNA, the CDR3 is TGTGCCAGTAGGAACCGGGACAGAGGGCAGCCCCAGCATTTT.

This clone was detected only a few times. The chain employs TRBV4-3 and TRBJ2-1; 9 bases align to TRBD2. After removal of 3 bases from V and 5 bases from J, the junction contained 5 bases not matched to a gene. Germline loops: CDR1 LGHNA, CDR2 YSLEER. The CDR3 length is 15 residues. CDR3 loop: CASSHQAGGHNEQFF. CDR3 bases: TGCGCCAGCAGCCATCAAGCGGGGGGCCACAATGAGCAGTTCTTC.

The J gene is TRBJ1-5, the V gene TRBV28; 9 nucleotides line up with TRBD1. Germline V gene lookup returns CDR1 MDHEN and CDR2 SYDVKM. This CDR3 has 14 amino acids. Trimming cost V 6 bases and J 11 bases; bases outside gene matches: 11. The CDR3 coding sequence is TGTGCCAGCAGCTCACCGGGACAGGGTCCGACCCAGCATTTT. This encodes CASSSPGQGPTQHF.

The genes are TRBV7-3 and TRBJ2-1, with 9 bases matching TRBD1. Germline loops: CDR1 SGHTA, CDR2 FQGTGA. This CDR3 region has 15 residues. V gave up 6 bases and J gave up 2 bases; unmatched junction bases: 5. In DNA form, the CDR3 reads TGTGCCAGCAGGTCCGGGACAGGGCCCTACAATGAGCAGTTCTTC. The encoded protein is CASRSGTGPYNEQFF. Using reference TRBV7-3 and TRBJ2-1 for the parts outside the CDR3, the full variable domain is GAGVSQTPSNKVTEKGKYVELRCDPISGHTALYWYRQSLGQGPEFLIYFQGTGAADDSGLPNDRFFAVRPEGSVSTLKIQRTERGDSAVYLCASRSGTGPYNEQFFGPGTRLTVL.

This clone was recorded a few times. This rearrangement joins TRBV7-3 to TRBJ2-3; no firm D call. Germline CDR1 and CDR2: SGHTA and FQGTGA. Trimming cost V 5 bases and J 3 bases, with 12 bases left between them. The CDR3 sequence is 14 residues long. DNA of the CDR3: TGTGCCAGCAGCCTCTCCCATAGAACAGATACGCAGTATTTT. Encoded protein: CASSLSHRTDTQYF.